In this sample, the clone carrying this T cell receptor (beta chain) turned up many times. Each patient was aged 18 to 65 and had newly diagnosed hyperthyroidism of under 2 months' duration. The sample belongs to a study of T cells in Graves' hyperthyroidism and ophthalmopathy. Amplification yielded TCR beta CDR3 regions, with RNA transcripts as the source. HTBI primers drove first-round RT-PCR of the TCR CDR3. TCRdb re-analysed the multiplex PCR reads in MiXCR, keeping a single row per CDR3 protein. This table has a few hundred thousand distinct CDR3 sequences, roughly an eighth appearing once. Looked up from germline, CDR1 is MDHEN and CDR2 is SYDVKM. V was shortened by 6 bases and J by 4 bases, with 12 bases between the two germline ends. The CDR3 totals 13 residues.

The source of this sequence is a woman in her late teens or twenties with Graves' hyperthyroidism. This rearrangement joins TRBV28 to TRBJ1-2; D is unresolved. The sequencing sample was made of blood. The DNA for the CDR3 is TGTGCCAGCAGCCTGGACGCGATCTATGGCTACACCTTC. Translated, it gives CASSLDAIYGYTF.